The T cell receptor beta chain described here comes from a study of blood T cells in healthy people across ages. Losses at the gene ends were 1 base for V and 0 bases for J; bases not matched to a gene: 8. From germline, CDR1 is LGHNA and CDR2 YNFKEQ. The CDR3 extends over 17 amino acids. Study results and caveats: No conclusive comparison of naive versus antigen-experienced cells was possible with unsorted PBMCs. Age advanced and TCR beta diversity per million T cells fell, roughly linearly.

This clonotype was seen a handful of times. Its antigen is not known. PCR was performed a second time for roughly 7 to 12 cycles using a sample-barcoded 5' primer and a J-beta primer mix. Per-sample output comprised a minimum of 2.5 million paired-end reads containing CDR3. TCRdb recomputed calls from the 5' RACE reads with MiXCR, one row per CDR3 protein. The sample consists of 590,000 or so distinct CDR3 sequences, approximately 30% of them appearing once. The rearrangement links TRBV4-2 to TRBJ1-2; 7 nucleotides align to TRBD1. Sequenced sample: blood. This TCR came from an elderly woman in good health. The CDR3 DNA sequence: TGTGCCAGCAGCCAAGGGCAGGGGGGAAGTTCTAACTATGGCTACACCTTC. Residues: CASSQGQGGSSNYGYTF.